Listed here are 10 T cell receptor beta chains from one sample, sequenced in a study of blood T cell repertoires in COVID-19 (dated by TCRdb to about 2020). Libraries came from the immunoSEQ multiplex PCR assay. This immuneACCESS table, as held by TCRdb, lists in-frame sequences with V and J called but not all clones. Of the missing ones, under half trace to an unresolved V gene in checked studies; the others have no known cause. Counted in this sample were hundreds of thousands of clones; approximately 89% of them appeared once. The top ten clonotypes cover roughly 6.9% of the sample. Input material: peripheral blood. The receptor source for this set is a woman between 25 and 40 years old who had recovered from COVID-19.

The CDR3 here is CASSQGSLETGLMNTEAFF. DNA of the CDR3: TGTGCCAGCAGCCAAGGATCACTTGAGACAGGGCTAATGAACACTGAAGCTTTCTTT. The chain joins TRBV4-2 to TRBJ1-1; 7 nucleotides match TRBD1. V was pared by 1 base and J by 0 bases, with 14 bases of the junction left unmatched. In germline, CDR1 is LGHNA, CDR2 YNFKEQ. The CDR3 sequence is 19 residues long.

This clone was counted only a few times. The chain is built from TRBV24-1 and TRBJ1-2, with TRBD1 matching 11 bases. Germline loops: CDR1 KGHDR, CDR2 SFDVKD. V was pared by 4 bases and J by 4 bases, with 1 base of the junction left unmatched. The CDR3 loop spans 14 amino acids. CDR3 bases: TGTGCCACCAGTGAAGGGACAGGGGGCTATGGCTACACCTTC. Protein sequence: CATSEGTGGYGYTF.

The chain has TRBV4-3 and TRBJ2-2; tentatively, D is TRBD1 (7 bases). Trimming cost V 3 bases and J 2 bases, with 13 bases left between them. Germline V CDR1 and CDR2: LGHNA, YSLEER. CDR3 length: 16 residues. CDR3 region: CASSQLTGTNTGELFF. The CDR3 DNA reads as TGCGCCAGCAGCCAGTTGACAGGGACTAACACCGGGGAGCTGTTTTTT.

V gene TRBV7-2 combines with J gene TRBJ2-5; 8 bases line up with TRBD2. Per germline, CDR1 SGHTA and CDR2 FQGNSA. The CDR3 spans 16 residues. V was clipped by 3 bases and J by 9 bases; unmatched bases: 15. DNA of the CDR3: TGTGCCAGCAGCTTCTTAACGGGAGGGGGTCCTTTGGCCCAGTACTTC. Residues: CASSFLTGGGPLAQYF.

The chain has TRBV20-1 and TRBJ1-2, with 9 bases fitting TRBD1. V was clipped by 3 bases and J by 6 bases; unmatched bases: 11. The CDR3 contains 15 residues. Germline CDR1 reads DFQATT; CDR2 reads SNEGSKA (reference sequence). In DNA, the CDR3 is TGCAGTGCTAGTGGGGCCGGGACAGGGAACGATGGCTACACCTTC. This sequence encodes CSASGAGTGNDGYTF.

The chain recombines TRBV2 with TRBJ2-1, with D perhaps matching TRBD1 (6 bases). Germline values: CDR1 SNHLY, CDR2 FYNNEI. The CDR3 is made up of 15 amino acids. The ends were cut back, 8 bases at V and 6 bases at J, with 20 bases in the middle. As DNA, the CDR3 is TGTGCCAGCTCCCCCTTGAGGGGGAGCGGCAATGAGCAGTTCTTC. This gives the protein CASSPLRGSGNEQFF. The complete variable domain, with remaining parts taken from reference TRBV2 and TRBJ2-1, reads EPEVTQTPSHQVTQMGQEVILRCVPISNHLYFYWYRQILGQKVEFLVSFYNNEISEKSEIFDDQFSVERPDGSNFTLKIRSTKLEDSAMYFCASSPLRGSGNEQFFGPGTRLTVL.

J is TRBJ1-2 and V is TRBV6-1, with a tentative D call TRBD1 (5 bases). The CDR3 consists of 13 residues. V was clipped by 3 bases and J by 8 bases, with 13 bases between them. Germline CDR1 is MNHNS and CDR2 is SASEGT. In DNA, the CDR3 is TGTGCCAGCAGTGACCAGGGTTACGGAGGCTACACCTTC. Protein sequence: CASSDQGYGGYTF.

This sequence joins TRBV2 and TRBJ2-1; perhaps TRBD2 as D (5 bases). Germline loops: CDR1 SNHLY, CDR2 FYNNEI. V lost 1 base, J lost 8 bases, and 6 bases lay in between. The CDR3 is 12 amino acids. The DNA of the CDR3 is TGTGCCAGCAGTGAAGTCGGGGATGAGCAGTTCTTC. It is translated as CASSEVGDEQFF.

CDR3 region: CASSEDTGGWETQYF. In nucleotides, the CDR3 is TGTGCCAGCAGTGAAGACACAGGGGGGTGGGAGACCCAGTACTTC. This chain uses TRBV2 with TRBJ2-5, with 8 bases matching TRBD1. The germline V gene encodes CDR1 SNHLY and CDR2 FYNNEI. The CDR3 extends over 15 amino acids. V shed 1 base and J 5 bases; nucleotides not matched to a gene: 6.

V is TRBV15 and J is TRBJ1-6; 8 bases are a match to TRBD1. CDR1 and CDR2 (germline): LNHNV, YYDKDF (reference sequence). This CDR3 region has 15 residues. The V and J ends lost 2 bases and 8 bases, in that order; junction bases with no gene match: 5. DNA of the CDR3: TGTGCCACCAGCAGATCGTCAGGGGGCGATTCACCCCTCCACTTT. This encodes CATSRSSGGDSPLHF.